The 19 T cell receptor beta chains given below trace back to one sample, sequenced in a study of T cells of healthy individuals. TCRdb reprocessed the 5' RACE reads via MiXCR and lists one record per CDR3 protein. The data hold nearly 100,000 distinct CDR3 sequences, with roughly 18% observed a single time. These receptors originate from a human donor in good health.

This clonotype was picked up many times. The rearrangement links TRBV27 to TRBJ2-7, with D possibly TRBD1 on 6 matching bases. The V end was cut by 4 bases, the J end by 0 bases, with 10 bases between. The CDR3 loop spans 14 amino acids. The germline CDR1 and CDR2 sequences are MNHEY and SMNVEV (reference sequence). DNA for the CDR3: TGTGCCAGCAGTTCCGAGGACAGCTCCTACGAGCAGTACTTC. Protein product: CASSSEDSSYEQYF.

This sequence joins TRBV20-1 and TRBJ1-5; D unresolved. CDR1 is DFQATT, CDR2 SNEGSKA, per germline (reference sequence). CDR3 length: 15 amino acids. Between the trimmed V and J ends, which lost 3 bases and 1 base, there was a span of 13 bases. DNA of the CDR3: TGCAGTGCTAGTTTCCGGGGTTGGAGCAATCAGCCCCAGCATTTT. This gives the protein CSASFRGWSNQPQHF.

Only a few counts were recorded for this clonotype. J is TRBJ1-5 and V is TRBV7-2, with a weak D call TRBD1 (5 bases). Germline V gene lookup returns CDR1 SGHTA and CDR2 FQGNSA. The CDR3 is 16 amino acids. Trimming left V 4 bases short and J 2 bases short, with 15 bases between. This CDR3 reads CASSWDWVFGNQPQHF. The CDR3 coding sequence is TGTGCCAGCAGCTGGGACTGGGTATTTGGCAATCAGCCCCAGCATTTT.

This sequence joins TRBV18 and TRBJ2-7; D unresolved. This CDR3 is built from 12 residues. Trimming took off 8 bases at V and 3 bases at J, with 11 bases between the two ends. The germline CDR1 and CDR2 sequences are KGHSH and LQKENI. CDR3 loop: CASGVASYEQYF. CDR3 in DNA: TGTGCCAGCGGTGTAGCTAGCTACGAGCAGTACTTC.

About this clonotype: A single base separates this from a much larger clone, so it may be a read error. The CDR3 sequence is CSASIGWGTRTDTQYF. CDR3 coding DNA: TGCAGTGCTAGTATTGGGTGGGGGACGCGCACAGATACGCAGTATTTT. The chain carries TRBV20-1 and TRBJ2-3; D is perhaps TRBD1 or TRBD2 (5 bases each). Trimming shortened V by 3 bases and J by 1 base, and 17 bases separated the two germline ends. The CDR3 has 16 amino acids. The germline gives CDR1 DFQATT, CDR2 SNEGSKA (reference sequence).

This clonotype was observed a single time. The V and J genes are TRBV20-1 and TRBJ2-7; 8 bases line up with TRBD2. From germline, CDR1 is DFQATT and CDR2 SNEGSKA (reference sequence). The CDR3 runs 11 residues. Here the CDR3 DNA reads TGCAGGGCGGGGGGCATATACGAGCAGTACTTC. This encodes CRAGGIYEQYF.

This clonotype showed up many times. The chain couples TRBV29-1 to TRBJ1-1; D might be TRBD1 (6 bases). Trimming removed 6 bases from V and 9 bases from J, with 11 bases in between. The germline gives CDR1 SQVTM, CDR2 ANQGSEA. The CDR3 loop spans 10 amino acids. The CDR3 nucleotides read TGCAGCGTGGGGACAAGTCAAGCTTTCTTT. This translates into CSVGTSQAFF. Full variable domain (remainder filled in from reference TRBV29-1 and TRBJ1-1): SAVISQKPSRDICQRGTSLTIQCQVDSQVTMMFWYRQQPGQSLTLIATANQGSEATYESGFVIDKFPISRPNLTFSTLTVSNMSPEDSSIYLCSVGTSQAFFGQGTRLTVV.

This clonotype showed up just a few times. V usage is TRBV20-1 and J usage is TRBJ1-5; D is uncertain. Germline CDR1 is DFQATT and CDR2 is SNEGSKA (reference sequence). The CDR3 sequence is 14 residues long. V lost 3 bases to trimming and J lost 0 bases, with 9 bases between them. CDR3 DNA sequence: TGCAGTGCTAGGGTAGGGAATAGCAATCAGCCCCAGCATTTT. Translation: CSARVGNSNQPQHF.

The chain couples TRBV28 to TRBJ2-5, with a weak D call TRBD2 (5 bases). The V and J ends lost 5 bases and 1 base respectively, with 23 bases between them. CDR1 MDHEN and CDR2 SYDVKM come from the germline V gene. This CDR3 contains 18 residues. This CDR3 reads CASSLLDRGGFSQETQYF. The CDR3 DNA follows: TGTGCCAGCAGTCTCCTTGATCGTGGCGGGTTTTCCCAAGAGACCCAGTACTTC.

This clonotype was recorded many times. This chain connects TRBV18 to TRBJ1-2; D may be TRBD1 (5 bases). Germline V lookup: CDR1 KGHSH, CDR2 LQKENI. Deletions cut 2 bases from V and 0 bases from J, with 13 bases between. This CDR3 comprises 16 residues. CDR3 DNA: TGTGCCAGCTCACCAGTGCAGGGAGAGTCTAACTATGGCTACACCTTC. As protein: CASSPVQGESNYGYTF.

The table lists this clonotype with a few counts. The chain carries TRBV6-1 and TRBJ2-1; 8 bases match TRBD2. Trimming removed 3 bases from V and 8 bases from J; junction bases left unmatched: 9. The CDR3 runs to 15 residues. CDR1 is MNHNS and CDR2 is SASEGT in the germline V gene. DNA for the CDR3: TGTGCCAGCAGTGAGTCCCGGGAGGGCATCCATGAGCAGTTCTTC. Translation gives CASSESREGIHEQFF.

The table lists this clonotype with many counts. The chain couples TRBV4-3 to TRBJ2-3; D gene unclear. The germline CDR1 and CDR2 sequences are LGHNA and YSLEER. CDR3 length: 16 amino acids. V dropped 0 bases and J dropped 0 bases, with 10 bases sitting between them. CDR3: CASSQDSVVSTDTQYF. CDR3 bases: TGCGCCAGCAGCCAAGATTCTGTCGTTAGCACAGATACGCAGTATTTT.

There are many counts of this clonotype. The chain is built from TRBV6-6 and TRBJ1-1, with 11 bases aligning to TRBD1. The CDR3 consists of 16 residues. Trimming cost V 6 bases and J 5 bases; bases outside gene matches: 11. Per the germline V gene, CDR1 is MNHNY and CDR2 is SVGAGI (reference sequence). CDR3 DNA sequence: TGTGCCAGCAGCCCCCGGACAGGGGGCGAAGGAACTGAAGCTTTCTTT. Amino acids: CASSPRTGGEGTEAFF.

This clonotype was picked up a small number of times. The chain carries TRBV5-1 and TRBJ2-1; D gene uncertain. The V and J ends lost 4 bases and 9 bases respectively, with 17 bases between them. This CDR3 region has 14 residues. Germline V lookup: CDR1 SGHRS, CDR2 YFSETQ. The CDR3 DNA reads TGCGCCAGCAGCCCACCCCCGGTACACATTGAGCAGTTCTTC. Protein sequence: CASSPPPVHIEQFF.

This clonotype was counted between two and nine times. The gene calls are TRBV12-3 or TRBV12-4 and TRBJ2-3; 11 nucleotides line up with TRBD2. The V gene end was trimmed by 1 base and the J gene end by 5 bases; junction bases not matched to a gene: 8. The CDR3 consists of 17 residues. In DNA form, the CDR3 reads TGTGCCAGCAGTTTAGAATTCGGTCTAGCGGGGGGAGATACGCAGTATTTT. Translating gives CASSLEFGLAGGDTQYF.

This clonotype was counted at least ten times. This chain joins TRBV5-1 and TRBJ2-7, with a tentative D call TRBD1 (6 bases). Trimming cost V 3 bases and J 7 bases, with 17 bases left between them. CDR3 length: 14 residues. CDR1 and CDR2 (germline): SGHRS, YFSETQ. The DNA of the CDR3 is TGCGCCAGCAGCTGGCAGGGGTCCCTGGGAGAGCAGTACTTC. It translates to CASSWQGSLGEQYF.

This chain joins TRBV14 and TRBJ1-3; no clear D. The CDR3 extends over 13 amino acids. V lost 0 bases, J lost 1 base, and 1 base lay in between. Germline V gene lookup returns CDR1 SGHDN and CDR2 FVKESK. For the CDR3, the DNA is TGTGCCAGCAGCCAAGATTCTGGAAACACCATATATTTT. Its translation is CASSQDSGNTIYF.

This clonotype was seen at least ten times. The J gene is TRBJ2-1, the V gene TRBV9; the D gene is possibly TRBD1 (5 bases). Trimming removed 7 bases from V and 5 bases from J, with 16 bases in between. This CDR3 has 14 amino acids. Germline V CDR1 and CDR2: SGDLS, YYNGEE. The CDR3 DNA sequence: TGTGCCAGCGGACAAGGGTCCGAGGACAATGAGCAGTTCTTC. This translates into CASGQGSEDNEQFF.

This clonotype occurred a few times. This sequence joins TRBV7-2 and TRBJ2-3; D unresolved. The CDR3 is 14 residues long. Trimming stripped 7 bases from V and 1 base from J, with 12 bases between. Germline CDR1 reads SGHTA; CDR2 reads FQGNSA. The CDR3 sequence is CASTPSIRTDTQYF. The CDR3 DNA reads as TGTGCCAGCACCCCGAGTATCCGCACAGATACGCAGTATTTT.